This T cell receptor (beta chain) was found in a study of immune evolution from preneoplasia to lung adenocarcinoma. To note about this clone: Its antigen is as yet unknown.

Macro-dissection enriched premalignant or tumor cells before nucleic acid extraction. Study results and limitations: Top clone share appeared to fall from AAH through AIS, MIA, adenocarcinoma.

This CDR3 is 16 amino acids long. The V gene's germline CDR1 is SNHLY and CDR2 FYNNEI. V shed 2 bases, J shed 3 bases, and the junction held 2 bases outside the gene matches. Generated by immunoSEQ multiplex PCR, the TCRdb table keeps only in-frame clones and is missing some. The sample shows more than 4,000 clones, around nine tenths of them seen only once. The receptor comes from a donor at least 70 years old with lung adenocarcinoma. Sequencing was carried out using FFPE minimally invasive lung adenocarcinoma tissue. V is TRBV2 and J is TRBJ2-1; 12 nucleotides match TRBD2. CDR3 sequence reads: CASSEWTSGIYNEQFF. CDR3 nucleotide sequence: TGTGCCAGCAGTGAATGGACTAGCGGGATCTACAATGAGCAGTTCTTC.